The entry that follows covers one T cell receptor (beta chain) sequence. As yet, its antigen is unknown. Per the germline V gene, CDR1 is SGHRS and CDR2 is YFSETQ. Trimming took 0 bases from V and 4 from J, leaving 8 bases between them. The CDR3 totals 13 residues. Expansion with viral peptide pools was applied to antigen-specific CD4+ T cells by the ViraFEST assay prior to sequencing. On approximately day 9 of culture, CD4+ T cells were separated out. All participants had two doses of either the BNT162b2 or mRNA-1273 vaccine. Absence of prior SARS-CoV-2 infection characterized the vaccine recipients, who showed negative nucleocapsid antibodies. Each culture well received roughly 1.9 million PBMC. These cells were then cultured in IMDM with about 9.9 IU/ml IL-2 and 10 ug/ml peptides. The repertoire was sequenced with immunoSEQ multiplex PCR; TCRdb's copy has only in-frame clones and lacks some. The table shows some 30,000 clones, with less than 80% occurring only once.

The sample belongs to a study of vaccination effects on CD4 cells after COVID-19. Study-level information: It was a median of 72 days after the second dose that post-vaccine samples were obtained. General study findings and limits: Among infection- and vaccine-induced clones, marked clonal contraction occurred late after vaccination.

The sample consisted of CD4+ T cells from PBMCs cultured with SARS-CoV-2 spike peptides, taken after COVID-19 vaccination. This clonotype was obtained from a human donor who received a COVID-19 vaccine. The gene calls are TRBV5-1 and TRBJ2-7; D is uncertain. DNA for the CDR3: TGCGCCAGCAGCTTGGACTTAGTGTACGAGCAGTACTTC. This encodes CASSLDLVYEQYF.